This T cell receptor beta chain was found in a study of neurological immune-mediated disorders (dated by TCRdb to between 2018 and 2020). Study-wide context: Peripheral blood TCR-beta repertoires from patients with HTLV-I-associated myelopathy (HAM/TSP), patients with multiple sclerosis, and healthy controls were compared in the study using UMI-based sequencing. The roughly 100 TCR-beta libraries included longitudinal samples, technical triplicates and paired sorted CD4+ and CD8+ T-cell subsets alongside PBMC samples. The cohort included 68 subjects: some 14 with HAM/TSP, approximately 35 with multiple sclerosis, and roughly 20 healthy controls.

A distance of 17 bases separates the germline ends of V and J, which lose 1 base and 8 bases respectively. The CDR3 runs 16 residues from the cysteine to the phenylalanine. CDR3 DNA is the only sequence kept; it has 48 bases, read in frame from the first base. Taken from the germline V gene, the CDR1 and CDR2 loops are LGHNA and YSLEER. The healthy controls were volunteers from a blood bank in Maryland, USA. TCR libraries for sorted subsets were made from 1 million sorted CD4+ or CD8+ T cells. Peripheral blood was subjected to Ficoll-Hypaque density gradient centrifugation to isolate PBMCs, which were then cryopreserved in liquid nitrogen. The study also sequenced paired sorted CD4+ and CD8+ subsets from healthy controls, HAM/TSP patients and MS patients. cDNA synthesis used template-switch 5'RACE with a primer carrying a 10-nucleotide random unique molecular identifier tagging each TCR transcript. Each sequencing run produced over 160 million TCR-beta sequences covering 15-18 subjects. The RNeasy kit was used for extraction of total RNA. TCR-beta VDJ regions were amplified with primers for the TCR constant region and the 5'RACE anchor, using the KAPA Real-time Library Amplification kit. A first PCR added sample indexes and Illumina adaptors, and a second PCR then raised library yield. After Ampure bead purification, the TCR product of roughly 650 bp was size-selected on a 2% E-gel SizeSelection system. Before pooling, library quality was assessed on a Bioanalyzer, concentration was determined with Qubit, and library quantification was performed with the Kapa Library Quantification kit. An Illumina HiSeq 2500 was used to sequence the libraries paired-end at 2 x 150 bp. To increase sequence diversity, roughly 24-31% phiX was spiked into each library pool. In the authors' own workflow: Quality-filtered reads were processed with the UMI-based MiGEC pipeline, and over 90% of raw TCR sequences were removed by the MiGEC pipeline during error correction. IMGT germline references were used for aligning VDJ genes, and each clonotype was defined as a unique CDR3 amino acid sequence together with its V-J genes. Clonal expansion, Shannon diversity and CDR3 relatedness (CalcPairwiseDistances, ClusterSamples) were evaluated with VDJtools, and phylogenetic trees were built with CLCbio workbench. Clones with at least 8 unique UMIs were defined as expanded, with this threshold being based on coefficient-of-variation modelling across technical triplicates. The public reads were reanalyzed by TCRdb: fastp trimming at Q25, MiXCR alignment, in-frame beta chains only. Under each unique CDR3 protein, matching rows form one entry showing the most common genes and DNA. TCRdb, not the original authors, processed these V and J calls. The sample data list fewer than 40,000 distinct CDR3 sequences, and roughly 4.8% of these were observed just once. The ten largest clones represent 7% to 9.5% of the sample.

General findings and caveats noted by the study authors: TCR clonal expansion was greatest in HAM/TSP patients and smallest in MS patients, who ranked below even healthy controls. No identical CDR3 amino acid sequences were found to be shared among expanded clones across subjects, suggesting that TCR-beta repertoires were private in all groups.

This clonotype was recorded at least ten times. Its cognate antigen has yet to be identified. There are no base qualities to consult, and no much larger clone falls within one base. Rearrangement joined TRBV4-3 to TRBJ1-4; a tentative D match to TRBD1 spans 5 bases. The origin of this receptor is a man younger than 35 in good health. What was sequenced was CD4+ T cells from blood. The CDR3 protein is CASSQADGTVGEKLFF. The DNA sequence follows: TGCGCCAGCAGCCAAGCAGACGGGACGGTGGGGGAAAAACTGTTTTTT.